This TCR beta chain comes out of a study of CD8+ T cells in alopecia areata. Study-wide results and limits: It was lesional scalp, especially alopecia totalis/universalis, that showed higher clonality than normal scalp.

Cell sorting on a FACSAria was used to separate CD4+ and CD8+ T cells from the PBMCs. A word on this clone: Antigen unknown.

This CDR3 contains 13 residues. Germline V gives CDR1 MNHEY, CDR2 SMNVEV (reference sequence). The ends were cut back, 3 bases at V and 5 bases at J, with 10 bases in the middle. Once RNA had been extracted, it was reverse transcribed into cDNA to act as the sequencing template. Libraries were prepared by immunoSEQ multiplex PCR; TCRdb keeps only in-frame clonotypes and omits some of them. Here the sample spans 95,000 to 120,000 clones, 50% to 60% being singletons. This clonotype originated in a human donor with alopecia areata. Sequencing was performed on NKG2D-low CD8+ T cells sorted from blood. This rearrangement joins TRBV27 to TRBJ1-1; D call uncertain. The CDR3 loop reads CASSFSRATEAFF. The CDR3 coding sequence is TGTGCCAGCAGTTTCAGTAGGGCTACTGAAGCTTTCTTT.